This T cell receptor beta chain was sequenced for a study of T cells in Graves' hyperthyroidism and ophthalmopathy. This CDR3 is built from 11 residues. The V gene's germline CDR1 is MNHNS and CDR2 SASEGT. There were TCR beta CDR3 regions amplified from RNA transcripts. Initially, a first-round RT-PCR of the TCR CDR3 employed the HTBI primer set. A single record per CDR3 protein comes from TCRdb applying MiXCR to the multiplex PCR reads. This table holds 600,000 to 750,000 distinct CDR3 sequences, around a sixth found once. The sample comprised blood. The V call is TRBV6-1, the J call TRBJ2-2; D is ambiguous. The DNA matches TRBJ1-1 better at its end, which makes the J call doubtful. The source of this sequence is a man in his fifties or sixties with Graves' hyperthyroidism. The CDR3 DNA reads TGTGCCAGCAAGAGGACCGAGCGAGCTTTCTTT. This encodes CASKRTERAFF.